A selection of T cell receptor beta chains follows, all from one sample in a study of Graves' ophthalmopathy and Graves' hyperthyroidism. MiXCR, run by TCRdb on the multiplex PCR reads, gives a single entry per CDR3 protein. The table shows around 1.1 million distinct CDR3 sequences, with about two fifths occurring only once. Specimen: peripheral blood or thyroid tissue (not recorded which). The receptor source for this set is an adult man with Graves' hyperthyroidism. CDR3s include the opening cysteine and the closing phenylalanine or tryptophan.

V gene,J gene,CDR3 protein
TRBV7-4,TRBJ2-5,CASSQDLTGGGWAHGETQYF
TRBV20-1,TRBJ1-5,CSATAKAGQPQHF
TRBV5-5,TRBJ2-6,CASSLGSANSGANVLTF
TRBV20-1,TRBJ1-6,CSLPEGPANSPLHF
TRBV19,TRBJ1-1,CASSIVPPGVTEAFF
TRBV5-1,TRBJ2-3,CASSQERDTQYF
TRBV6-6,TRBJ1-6,CASSTDSPLHF
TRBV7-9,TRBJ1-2,CASSADRGVKTYGYTF
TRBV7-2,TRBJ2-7,CASSFPVLPEQYF
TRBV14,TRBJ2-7,CASRKVDSYEQYF
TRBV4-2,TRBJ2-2,CASSGQTYTGELFF
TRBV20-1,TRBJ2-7,CSASGQASYEQYF
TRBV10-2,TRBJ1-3,CASRGIRGQRGNTIYF
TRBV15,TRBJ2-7,CASCPIGGSYEQYF
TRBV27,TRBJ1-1,CASTVTGGTEAFF
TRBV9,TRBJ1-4,CASSHGAKAEKLFF
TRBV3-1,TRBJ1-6,CASSRQGADNSPLHF
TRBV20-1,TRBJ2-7,CSAIADYYEQYF
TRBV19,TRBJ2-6,CASSIRANVLTF
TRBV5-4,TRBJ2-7,CASSLRQRTNYEQYF
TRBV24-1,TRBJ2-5,CASSPQEQETQYF
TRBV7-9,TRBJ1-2,CASSPNGYTF
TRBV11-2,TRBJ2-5,CASSRRVMTGQQETQYF
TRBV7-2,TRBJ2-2,CASSSVGIWTGTNTGELFF
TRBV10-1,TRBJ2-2,CASNSGELFF
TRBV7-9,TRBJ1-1,CATSGGRNTEAFF
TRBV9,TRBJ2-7,CASSVGSPTGDEQYF
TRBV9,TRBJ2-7,CASREAVGSYEQYF
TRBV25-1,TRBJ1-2,CASSEFPGRDRYTF
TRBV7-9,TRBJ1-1,CASSALQGGTEAFF
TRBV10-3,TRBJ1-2,CAIGGDPPTNYGYTF
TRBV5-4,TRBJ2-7,CASSFRSEQYF
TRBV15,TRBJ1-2,CATSRVGWANYGYTF
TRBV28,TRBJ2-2,CASMRGELFF
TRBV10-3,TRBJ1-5,CAISGLGQPQHF
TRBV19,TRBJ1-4,CASSALQGTNEKLFF
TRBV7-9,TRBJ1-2,CASSLGEMRGYTF
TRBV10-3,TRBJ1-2,CPQGNYGYTF
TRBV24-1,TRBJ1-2,CATSDPTGVNYGYTF
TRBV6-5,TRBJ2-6,CASSYLLREANVLTF
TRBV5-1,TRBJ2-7,CASSLGAARYEQYF
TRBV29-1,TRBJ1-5,CSVETGAPNQPQHF
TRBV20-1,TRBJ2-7,CSAAGEGSTYEQYF
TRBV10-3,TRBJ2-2,CAIREGTNTGELFF
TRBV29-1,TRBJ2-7,CSVEESVRGEQYF